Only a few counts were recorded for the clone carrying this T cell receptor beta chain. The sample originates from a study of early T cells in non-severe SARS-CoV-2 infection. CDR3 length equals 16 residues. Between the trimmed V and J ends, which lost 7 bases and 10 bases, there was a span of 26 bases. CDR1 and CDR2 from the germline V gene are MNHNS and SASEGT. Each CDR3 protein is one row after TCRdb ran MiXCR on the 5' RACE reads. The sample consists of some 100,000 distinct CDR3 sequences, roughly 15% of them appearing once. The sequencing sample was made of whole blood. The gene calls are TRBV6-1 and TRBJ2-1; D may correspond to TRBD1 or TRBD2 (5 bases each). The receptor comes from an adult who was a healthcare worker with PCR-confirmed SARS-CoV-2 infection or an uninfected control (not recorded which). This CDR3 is CASIWAGTRGVGEQFF. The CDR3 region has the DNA TGTGCCAGCATCTGGGCGGGTACTAGAGGGGTTGGCGAGCAGTTCTTC.